The 23 T cell receptor beta chains below come from one sample, sequenced in a study of T cell repertoires in cytomegalovirus infection. One entry per CDR3 protein, called by TCRdb with MiXCR from the reads. The sample includes around 300,000 distinct CDR3 sequences, 22% of them seen just once. Antigens of these TCRs are unknown. Sequences were derived from cultured PBMCs, sampled from culture after CMV antigen stimulation. The receptors were gathered from a human donor in good health (CMV status not recorded). Some clones in this sample may be carry-over from other donors' samples.

This clonotype was recorded a few times. V is TRBV7-9 and J is TRBJ1-2; TRBD1 is a possible D gene (5 bases). Trimming cost V 2 bases and J 3 bases, with 13 bases left between them. The CDR3 consists of 15 residues. Germline V gene lookup returns CDR1 SEHNR and CDR2 FQNEAQ (reference sequence). As DNA, the CDR3 is TGTGCCAGCAGCTTAACGACAGATGTTCACTATGGCTACACCTTC. Translating gives CASSLTTDVHYGYTF.

This clonotype was seen a few times. V is TRBV20-1 and J is TRBJ2-2; 7 bases fit TRBD1. The CDR3 consists of 14 residues. Germline lookup yields CDR1 DFQATT and CDR2 SNEGSKA (reference sequence). Losses at the gene ends were 6 bases for V and 2 bases for J; bases not matched to a gene: 6. The CDR3 DNA is TGCAGTGCGGGACAGAATTTTAACACCGGGGAGCTGTTTTTT. It translates to CSAGQNFNTGELFF.

The chain has TRBV4-2 and TRBJ2-1; a weak D match, TRBD2 (5 bases). The CDR3 is 12 amino acids. Trimming cost V 4 bases and J 9 bases, with 10 bases left between them. Germline CDR1 LGHNA, CDR2 YNFKEQ. DNA for the CDR3: TGTGCCAGCAGCCCTACCGGAGGTGAGCAGTTCTTC. Protein product: CASSPTGGEQFF.

This clonotype was found many times. Here the CDR3 DNA reads TGTGCCAGCAGCTTAGGGACTAGCGGGAGGACCGGGGAGCTGTTTTTT. Amino acids: CASSLGTSGRTGELFF. The chain employs TRBV7-2 and TRBJ2-2; TRBD2 aligns across 14 bases. This CDR3 is 16 amino acids long. CDR1 and CDR2 (germline): SGHTA, FQGNSA. Unmatched junction bases numbered 0, after V lost 1 base and J lost 5 bases.

This clonotype was seen many times. J is TRBJ1-5 and V is TRBV6-1; D gene uncertain. Germline CDR1 and CDR2: MNHNS and SASEGT. The CDR3 spans 14 residues. V was cut by 6 bases and J by 0 bases, with 9 bases left in between. The CDR3 region has the DNA TGTGCCAGCAGGGAATCATATAGCAATCAGCCCCAGCATTTT. Translation: CASRESYSNQPQHF.

The chain carries TRBV27 and TRBJ2-1; D is ambiguous. Looked up from germline, CDR1 is MNHEY and CDR2 is SMNVEV (reference sequence). Trimming left V 2 bases short and J 16 bases short, with 15 bases between. There are 12 residues in the CDR3. The CDR3 loop reads CASSLDDSRPFF. The CDR3 nucleotides are TGTGCCAGCAGTTTAGATGACTCCCGCCCCTTCTTC.

The chain joins TRBV28 to TRBJ1-4; 8 bases align to TRBD1. Per the germline V gene, CDR1 is MDHEN and CDR2 is SYDVKM. With V trimmed by 5 bases and J by 8 bases, 25 bases remained unmatched. There are 20 residues in the CDR3. The CDR3 bases are TGTGCCAGCAGTCCATGGACAGGGCGAGGCGCTACGAGCCATCAGGAAAAACTGTTTTTT. As protein: CASSPWTGRGATSHQEKLFF.

This clonotype was detected a few times. The chain couples TRBV7-8 to TRBJ1-1, with D possibly matching TRBD1 (5 bases). The CDR3 covers 15 residues. Germline V lookup: CDR1 SGHVS, CDR2 FQNEAQ. The V end was cut by 4 bases, the J end by 0 bases, with 12 bases between. In nucleotides, the CDR3 is TGTGCCAGCAGCTCCCAGGGCACGATGAACACTGAAGCTTTCTTT. Translating gives CASSSQGTMNTEAFF.

This clonotype has at least ten counts. This chain uses TRBV7-2 with TRBJ2-5; the D gene is possibly TRBD1 (6 bases). V was shortened by 5 bases and J by 4 bases, with 14 bases between the two germline ends. Germline CDR1 SGHTA, CDR2 FQGNSA. The CDR3 has 14 residues. As DNA, the CDR3 is TGTGCCAGCAGCCCCGGGGTAGGGGGAGAGACCCAGTACTTC. Translated: CASSPGVGGETQYF.

This clonotype was counted many times. The V gene is TRBV19, the J gene TRBJ1-4; D ambiguous. The CDR3 consists of 14 residues. Germline assignment: CDR1 LNHDA and CDR2 SQIVND (reference sequence). V was shortened by 4 bases and J by 2 bases, with 8 bases between the two germline ends. The CDR3 spells CASSTAQTNEKLFF. CDR3 nucleotide sequence: TGTGCCAGTAGTACCGCACAGACTAATGAAAAACTGTTTTTT.

This clonotype was recorded a few times. The chain joins TRBV27 to TRBJ2-7; TRBD1 matches at 9 bases. V trimming: 4 bases; J trimming: 9 bases; junction bases outside the gene matches: 22. In germline, CDR1 is MNHEY, CDR2 SMNVEV (reference sequence). The length of the CDR3 is 18 residues. The CDR3 DNA reads TGTGCCAGCAGTTCTCCACCCCGGACAGGGGCGGTATCAGCAGTGCAGTACTTC. Amino acids: CASSSPPRTGAVSAVQYF.

This sequence joins TRBV20-1 and TRBJ1-4; D is unclear. The CDR3 totals 15 residues. Trimming pared 5 bases from V and 4 bases from J, leaving 17 bases between. The germline CDR1 and CDR2 sequences are DFQATT and SNEGSKA (reference sequence). The CDR3 is CSARREGQINEKLFF. The CDR3 region has the DNA TGCAGTGCTCGGAGAGAGGGCCAGATTAATGAAAAACTGTTTTTT.

The V call is TRBV4-3, the J call TRBJ2-7; no clear D gene. V was cut by 0 bases and J by 6 bases, with 12 bases left in between. The CDR3 extends over 14 amino acids. The V gene's germline CDR1 is LGHNA and CDR2 YSLEER. The CDR3 reads CASSQDEESGEQYF. The CDR3 nucleotides read TGCGCCAGCAGCCAAGATGAGGAGAGTGGCGAGCAGTACTTC.

The CDR3 loop reads CASSFYGEGNQPQHF. Written as DNA, the CDR3 is TGTGCCAGCAGTTTTTACGGGGAGGGCAATCAGCCCCAGCATTTT. This chain uses TRBV2 with TRBJ1-5; no definite D call. The CDR3 spans 15 residues. Looked up from germline, CDR1 is SNHLY and CDR2 is FYNNEI. Trimming left V 5 bases short and J 2 bases short, with 13 bases between.

The chain combines TRBV12-3 or TRBV12-4 with TRBJ1-5, with D possibly TRBD1 on 5 matching bases. The CDR3 length is 15 residues. V was clipped by 3 bases and J by 2 bases, with 11 bases between them. The CDR3 loop is CASSLSREGNQPQHF. The CDR3 nucleotides read TGTGCCAGCAGTTTGTCCAGGGAAGGCAATCAGCCCCAGCATTTT.

The sample holds a few counts of this clonotype. The J gene is TRBJ2-1, the V gene TRBV25-1; the D gene could be TRBD1 or TRBD2 (5 bases each). V gave up 6 bases and J gave up 4 bases, with 13 bases separating them. Germline V gives CDR1 MGHDK, CDR2 SYGVNS. This CDR3 spans 14 amino acids. In nucleotides, the CDR3 is TGTGCCAGCAGGGGGGTGGGGGATTACAATGAGCAGTTCTTC. It codes for CASRGVGDYNEQFF. The entire variable domain, with the rest obtained from reference TRBV25-1 and TRBJ2-1, is as follows: EADIYQTPRYLVIGTGKKITLECSQTMGHDKMYWYQQDPGMELHLIHYSYGVNSTEKGDLSSESTVSRIRTEHFPLTLESARPSHTSQYLCASRGVGDYNEQFFGPGTRLTVL.

This rearrangement joins TRBV29-1 to TRBJ1-5; unclear D gene. Trimming pared 4 bases from V and 2 bases from J, leaving 18 bases between. Germline CDR1 reads SQVTM; CDR2 reads ANQGSEA. The CDR3 extends over 16 amino acids. This CDR3 reads CSVVISGSAGNQPQHF. As DNA, the CDR3 is TGCAGCGTTGTAATCTCTGGTTCTGCAGGCAATCAGCCCCAGCATTTT.

Notes on this clonotype: A much larger clone differs from this one at a single base, so this may be a read error. The rearrangement uses TRBV20-1 and TRBJ2-3, with 8 bases fitting TRBD1. This CDR3 region has 13 residues. From germline, CDR1 is DFQATT and CDR2 SNEGSKA (reference sequence). The CDR3 protein is CSARRQGTDMQYF. CDR3 DNA: TGCAGTGCTAGACGACAGGGGACAGATATGCAGTATTTT.

The rearrangement uses TRBV28 and TRBJ1-2; a weak D match, TRBD1 (6 bases). This CDR3 contains 11 residues. Germline V gene lookup returns CDR1 MDHEN and CDR2 SYDVKM. V dropped 5 bases and J dropped 8 bases, with 9 bases sitting between them. In nucleotides, the CDR3 is TGTGCCAGCAGTATCGGGGGCGGCTACACCTTC. This codes for CASSIGGGYTF.

This chain links TRBV7-2 with TRBJ1-5; weak D call: TRBD1 (6 bases). The CDR3 runs to 14 residues. V lost 4 bases to trimming and J lost 3 bases, with 10 bases between them. Looked up from germline, CDR1 is SGHTA and CDR2 is FQGNSA. CDR3 nucleotide sequence: TGTGCCAGCAGCTCAACAGGGTCCAATCAGCCCCAGCATTTT. This gives the protein CASSSTGSNQPQHF.

A few counts support this clonotype. V and J are TRBV9 and TRBJ2-2; D gene unclear. V was trimmed by 0 bases and J by 8 bases, leaving 17 bases between them. This CDR3 has 16 residues. Per the germline V gene, CDR1 is SGDLS and CDR2 is YYNGEE. In DNA, the CDR3 is TGTGCCAGCAGCGTAGAAACCCTGGCGGCAGGAGGGGAGCTGTTTTTT. It codes for CASSVETLAAGGELFF.

This clonotype was counted at least ten times. This chain connects TRBV7-2 to TRBJ2-5; D is perhaps TRBD1 (5 bases). Germline loops: CDR1 SGHTA, CDR2 FQGNSA. V lost 2 bases and J 5 bases, leaving 24 bases between the germline ends. The CDR3 has 18 amino acids. The CDR3 is CASSLLMVASLKGETQYF. Here the CDR3 DNA reads TGTGCCAGCAGCTTATTAATGGTCGCCTCACTGAAGGGGGAGACCCAGTACTTC.

This clonotype appeared a few times. The gene calls are TRBV7-2 and TRBJ2-7; D is possibly TRBD1 (6 bases). CDR3 length: 13 amino acids. Deletions cut 1 base from V and 3 bases from J, with 7 bases between. The germline CDR1 and CDR2 sequences are SGHTA and FQGNSA. The CDR3 DNA follows: TGTGCCAGCAGCTTAGACAGGGTCTACGAGCAGTACTTC. It specifies CASSLDRVYEQYF.